The clone carrying this T cell receptor (beta chain) showed up many times. Regarding time point: patch test 3, about 24 weeks after DPC sensitization. Treatment denoted: therapeutic diphenylcyclopropenone sensitization with weekly scalp DPC. Germline CDR1 and CDR2: SQVTM and ANQGSEA. With V trimmed by 6 bases and J by 3 bases, 10 bases remained unmatched. The CDR3 is made up of 16 amino acids. The data were obtained in a study of human T cells and chemical hapten exposure. TCRdb re-derived calls from the RACE reads in MiXCR, one entry per CDR3 protein. Here the sample spans roughly 90,000 distinct CDR3 sequences, roughly a tenth being singletons.

This TCR was sampled from a woman aged 25 to 45 with alopecia areata. Some clones in this sample may be carry-over from other donors' samples. Specimen: whole blood, collected in connection with sensitization to the hapten diphenylcyclopropenone (DPC). The chain uses TRBV29-1 and TRBJ2-4; the match to TRBD1 covers 11 bases. CDR3 nucleotides: TGCAGCGTGGAAACCGGGACAGGGGGAGTCAAAAACATTCAGTACTTC. This translates into CSVETGTGGVKNIQYF.